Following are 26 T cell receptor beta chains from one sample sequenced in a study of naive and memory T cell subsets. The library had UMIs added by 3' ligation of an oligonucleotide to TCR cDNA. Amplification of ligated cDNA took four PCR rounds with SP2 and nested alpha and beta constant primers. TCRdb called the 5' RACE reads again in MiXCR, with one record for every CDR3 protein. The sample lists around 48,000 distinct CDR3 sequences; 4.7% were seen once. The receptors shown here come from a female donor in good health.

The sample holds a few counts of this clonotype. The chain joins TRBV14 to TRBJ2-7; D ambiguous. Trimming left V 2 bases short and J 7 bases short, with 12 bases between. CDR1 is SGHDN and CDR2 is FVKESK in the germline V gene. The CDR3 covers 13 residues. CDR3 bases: TGTGCCAGCAGCCAAAGAGTCCCGGAAGAGCAGTACTTC. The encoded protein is CASSQRVPEEQYF.

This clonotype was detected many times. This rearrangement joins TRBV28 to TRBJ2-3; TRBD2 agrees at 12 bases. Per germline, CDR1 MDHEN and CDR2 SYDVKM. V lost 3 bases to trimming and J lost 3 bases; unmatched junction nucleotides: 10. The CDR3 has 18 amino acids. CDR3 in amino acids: CASSFTSATSGGTDTQYF. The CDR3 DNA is TGTGCCAGCAGTTTTACCAGCGCGACTAGCGGGGGTACAGATACGCAGTATTTT.

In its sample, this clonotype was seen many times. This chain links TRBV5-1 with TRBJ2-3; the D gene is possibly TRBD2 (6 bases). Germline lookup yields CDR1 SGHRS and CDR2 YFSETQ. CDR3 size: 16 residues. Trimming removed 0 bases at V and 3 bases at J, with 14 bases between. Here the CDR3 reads CASSLDRAGRTDTQYF. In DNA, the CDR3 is TGCGCCAGCAGCTTGGATAGGGCGGGAAGGACAGATACGCAGTATTTT.

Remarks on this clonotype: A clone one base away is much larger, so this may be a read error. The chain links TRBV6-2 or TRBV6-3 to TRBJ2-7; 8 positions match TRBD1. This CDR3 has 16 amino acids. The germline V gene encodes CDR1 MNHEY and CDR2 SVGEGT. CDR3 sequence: CASRFQWTGTSYEQCF. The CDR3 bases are TGTGCCAGCAGATTCCAATGGACAGGGACCTCCTACGAGCAGTGCTTC.

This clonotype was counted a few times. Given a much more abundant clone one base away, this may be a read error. The CDR3 sequence is CASKGQGCLPQHF. The CDR3 DNA reads as TGTGCCAGCAAAGGACAGGGATGTTTGCCCCAGCATTTT. The chain joins TRBV6-2 or TRBV6-3 to TRBJ1-5, with 8 bases fitting TRBD1. The CDR3 sequence is 13 residues long. V lost 7 bases, J lost 9 bases, and 8 bases stayed unmatched. In germline, CDR1 is MNHEY, CDR2 SVGEGT.

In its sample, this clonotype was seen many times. The CDR3 DNA sequence: TGCGCCAGCAGCCTCTCCCCAGTTGGGGCCAACGTCCTGACTTTC. The encoded protein is CASSLSPVGANVLTF. This chain links TRBV4-1 with TRBJ2-6; D gene unclear. Germline assignment: CDR1 MGHRA and CDR2 YSYEKL. This CDR3 is 15 amino acids long. V dropped 4 bases and J dropped 3 bases, with 10 bases sitting between them.

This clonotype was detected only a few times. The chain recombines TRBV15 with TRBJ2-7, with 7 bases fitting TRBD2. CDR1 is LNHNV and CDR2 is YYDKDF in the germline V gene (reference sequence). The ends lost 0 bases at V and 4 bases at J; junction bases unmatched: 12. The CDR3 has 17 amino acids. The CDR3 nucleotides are TGTGCCACCAGCAGAGATCGGGTGGCTAGCGGTTGGTACGAGCAGTACTTC. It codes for CATSRDRVASGWYEQYF.

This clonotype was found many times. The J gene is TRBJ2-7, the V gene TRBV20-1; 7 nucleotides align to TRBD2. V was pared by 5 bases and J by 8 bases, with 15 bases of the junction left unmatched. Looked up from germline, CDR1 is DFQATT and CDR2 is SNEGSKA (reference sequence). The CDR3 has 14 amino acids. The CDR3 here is CSAGLSGRAFQQYF. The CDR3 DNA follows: TGCAGTGCTGGATTGAGTGGGAGGGCCTTCCAGCAGTACTTC.

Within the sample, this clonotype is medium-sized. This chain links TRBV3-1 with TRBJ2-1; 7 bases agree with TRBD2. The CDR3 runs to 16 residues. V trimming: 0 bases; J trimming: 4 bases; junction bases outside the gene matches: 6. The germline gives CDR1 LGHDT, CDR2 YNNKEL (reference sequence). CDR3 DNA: TGTGCCAGCAGCCAAGATTTTTCTAGCGGTTACAATGAGCAGTTCTTC. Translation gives CASSQDFSSGYNEQFF.

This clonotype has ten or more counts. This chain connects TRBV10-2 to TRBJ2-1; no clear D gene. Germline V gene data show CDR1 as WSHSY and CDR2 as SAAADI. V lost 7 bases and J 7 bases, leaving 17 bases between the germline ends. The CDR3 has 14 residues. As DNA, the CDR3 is TGCGCCAGCACGCCCGCCGGGTTATCTAATGAGCAGTTCTTC. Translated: CASTPAGLSNEQFF.

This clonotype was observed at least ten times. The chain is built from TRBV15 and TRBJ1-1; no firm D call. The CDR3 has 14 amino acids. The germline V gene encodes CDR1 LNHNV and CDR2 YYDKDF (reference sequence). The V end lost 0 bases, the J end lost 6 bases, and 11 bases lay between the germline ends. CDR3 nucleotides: TGTGCCACCAGCAGAGATCTGGAGTACGCTGAAGCTTTCTTT. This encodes CATSRDLEYAEAFF.

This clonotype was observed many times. The CDR3 here is CASSLGFQETQYF. The CDR3, as DNA: TGTGCCAGCAGTTTAGGTTTCCAGGAGACCCAGTACTTC. V usage is TRBV12-3 or TRBV12-4 and J usage is TRBJ2-5; D is ambiguous. This CDR3 is built from 13 residues. Trimming pared 1 base from V and 5 bases from J, leaving 8 bases between.

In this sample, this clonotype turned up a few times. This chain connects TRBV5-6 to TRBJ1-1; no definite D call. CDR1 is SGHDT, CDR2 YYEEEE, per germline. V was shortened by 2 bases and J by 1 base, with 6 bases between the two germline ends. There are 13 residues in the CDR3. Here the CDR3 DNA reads TGTGCCAGCAGCTTAATCCAGAACACTGAAGCTTTCTTT. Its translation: CASSLIQNTEAFF.

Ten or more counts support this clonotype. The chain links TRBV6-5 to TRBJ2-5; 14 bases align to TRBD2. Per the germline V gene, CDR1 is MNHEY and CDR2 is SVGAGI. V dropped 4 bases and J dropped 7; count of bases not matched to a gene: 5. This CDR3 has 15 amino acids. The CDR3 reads CASSSAGLAGVTQYF. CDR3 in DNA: TGTGCCAGCAGTTCCGCGGGACTAGCGGGAGTGACCCAGTACTTC.

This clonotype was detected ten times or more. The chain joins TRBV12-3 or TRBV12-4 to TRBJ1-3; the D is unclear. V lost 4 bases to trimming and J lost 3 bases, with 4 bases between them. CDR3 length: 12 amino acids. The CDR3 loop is CASSSYGNTIYF. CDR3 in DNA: TGTGCCAGCAGTTCGTATGGAAACACCATATATTTT.

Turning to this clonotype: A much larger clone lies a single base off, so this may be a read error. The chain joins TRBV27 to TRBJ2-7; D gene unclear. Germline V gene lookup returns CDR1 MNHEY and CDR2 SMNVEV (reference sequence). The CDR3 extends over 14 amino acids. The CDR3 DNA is TGTGTCAGCACCTTAAGGACGGGTGCCTACGAGCAGTACTTC. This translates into CVSTLRTGAYEQYF.

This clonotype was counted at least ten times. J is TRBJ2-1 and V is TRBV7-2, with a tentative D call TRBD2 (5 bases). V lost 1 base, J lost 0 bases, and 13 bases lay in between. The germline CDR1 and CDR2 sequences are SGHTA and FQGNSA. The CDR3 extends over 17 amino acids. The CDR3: CASSLDLALSSYNEQFF. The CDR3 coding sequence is TGTGCCAGCAGCTTAGATCTAGCACTTAGCTCCTACAATGAGCAGTTCTTC.

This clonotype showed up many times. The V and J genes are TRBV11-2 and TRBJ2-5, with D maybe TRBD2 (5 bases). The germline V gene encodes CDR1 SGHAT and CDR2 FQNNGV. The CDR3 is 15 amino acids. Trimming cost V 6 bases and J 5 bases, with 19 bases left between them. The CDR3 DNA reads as TGTGCCAGCAGGTCGGTAAGAAGCGGATCGGAGACCCAGTACTTC. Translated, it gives CASRSVRSGSETQYF. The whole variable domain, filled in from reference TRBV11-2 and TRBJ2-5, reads EAGVAQSPRYKIIEKRQSVAFWCNPISGHATLYWYQQILGQGPKLLIQFQNNGVVDDSQLPKDRFSAERLKGVDSTLKIQPAKLEDSAVYLCASRSVRSGSETQYFGPGTRLLVL.

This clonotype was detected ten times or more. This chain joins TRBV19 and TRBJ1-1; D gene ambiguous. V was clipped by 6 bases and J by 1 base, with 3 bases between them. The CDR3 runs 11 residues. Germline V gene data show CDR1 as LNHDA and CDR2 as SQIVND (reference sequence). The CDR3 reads CASRPNTEAFF. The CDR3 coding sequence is TGTGCCAGTAGACCGAACACTGAAGCTTTCTTT.

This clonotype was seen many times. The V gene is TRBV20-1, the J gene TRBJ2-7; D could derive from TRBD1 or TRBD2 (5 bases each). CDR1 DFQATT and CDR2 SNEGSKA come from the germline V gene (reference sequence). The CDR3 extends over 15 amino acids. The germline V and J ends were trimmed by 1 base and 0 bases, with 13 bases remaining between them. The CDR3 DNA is TGCAGTGCTAGAGGAACCGGGACCTCCTCCTACGAGCAGTACTTC. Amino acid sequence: CSARGTGTSSYEQYF.

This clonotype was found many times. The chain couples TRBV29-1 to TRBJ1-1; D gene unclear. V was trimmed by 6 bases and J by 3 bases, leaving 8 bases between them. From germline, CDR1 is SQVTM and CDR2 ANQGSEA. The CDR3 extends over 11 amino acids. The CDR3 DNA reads TGCAGCGTCGGCCCTTACACTGAAGCTTTCTTT. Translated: CSVGPYTEAFF.

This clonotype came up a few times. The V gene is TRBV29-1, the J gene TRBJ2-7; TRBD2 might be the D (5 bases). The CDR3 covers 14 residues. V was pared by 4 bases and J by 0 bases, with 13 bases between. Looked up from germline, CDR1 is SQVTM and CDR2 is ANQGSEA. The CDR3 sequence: CSVVVGVPSYEQYF. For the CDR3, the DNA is TGCAGCGTTGTTGTGGGAGTTCCCTCCTACGAGCAGTACTTC.

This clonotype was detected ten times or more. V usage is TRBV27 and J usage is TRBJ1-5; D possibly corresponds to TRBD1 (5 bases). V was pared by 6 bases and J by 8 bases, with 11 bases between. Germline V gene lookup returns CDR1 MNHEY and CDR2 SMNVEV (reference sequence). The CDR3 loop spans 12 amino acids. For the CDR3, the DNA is TGTGCCAGCAGGGGGGTGGACGAGCCCCAGCATTTT. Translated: CASRGVDEPQHF.

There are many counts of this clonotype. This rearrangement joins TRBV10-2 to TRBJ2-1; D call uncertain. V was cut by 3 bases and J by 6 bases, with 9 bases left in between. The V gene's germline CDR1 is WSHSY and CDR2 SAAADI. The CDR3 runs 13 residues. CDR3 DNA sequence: TGCGCCAGCAGTGAAGGAAGCTTCAATGAGCAGTTCTTC. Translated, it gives CASSEGSFNEQFF.

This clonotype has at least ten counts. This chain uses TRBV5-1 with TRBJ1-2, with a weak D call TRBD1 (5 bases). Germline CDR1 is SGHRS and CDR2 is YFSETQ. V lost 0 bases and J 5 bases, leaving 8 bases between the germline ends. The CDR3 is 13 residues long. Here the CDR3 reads CASSLVQAYGYTF. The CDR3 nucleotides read TGCGCCAGCAGCTTGGTACAGGCGTATGGCTACACCTTC.

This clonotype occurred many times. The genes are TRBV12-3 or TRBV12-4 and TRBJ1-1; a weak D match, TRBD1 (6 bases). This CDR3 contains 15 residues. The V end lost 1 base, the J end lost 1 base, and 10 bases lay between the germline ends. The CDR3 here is CASSLGGTQNTEAFF. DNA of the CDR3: TGTGCCAGCAGTTTAGGGGGGACACAGAACACTGAAGCTTTCTTT.